This passage covers 20 T cell receptor beta chains from one sample sequenced in a study of blood T cell repertoires in COVID-19. The method was immunoSEQ multiplex PCR; TCRdb's version includes in-frame clones alone and lacks a portion of them. The table includes some 76,000 clones, roughly nine tenths detected once. Input material: peripheral blood. The origin of the receptors is an elderly man in a cohort sampled during active COVID-19.

The gene calls are TRBV11-2 and TRBJ2-3; D may be TRBD2 (6 bases). The CDR3 is 14 amino acids. CDR1 is SGHAT, CDR2 FQNNGV, per germline. With 7 bases removed from V and 1 base from J, the gap between germline ends came to 12 bases. CDR3 nucleotides: TGTGCCAGCAACCACCCTAGCGGCACAGATACGCAGTATTTT. It specifies CASNHPSGTDTQYF.

The chain carries TRBV29-1 and TRBJ1-2, with D possibly TRBD1 on 6 matching bases. Germline V CDR1 and CDR2: SQVTM, ANQGSEA. The CDR3 sequence is 11 residues long. V lost 7 bases and J 12 bases, leaving 18 bases between the germline ends. In nucleotides, the CDR3 is TGCAGCGGCTACTCAACAGGGACCGACACCTTC. Protein: CSGYSTGTDTF.

This clone appeared a few times. The CDR3: CASSPLGTSGGVQYF. DNA of the CDR3: TGTGCCAGCTCACCACTCGGGACTAGCGGGGGAGTGCAGTACTTC. The gene calls are TRBV18 and TRBJ2-7; 14 bases align to TRBD2. V gave up 1 base and J gave up 9 bases; unmatched junction bases: 5. Germline lookup yields CDR1 KGHSH and CDR2 LQKENI. CDR3 length equals 15 residues.

This clone was observed a single time. The J gene is TRBJ1-3, the V gene TRBV3-1 (or the pseudogene TRBV3-2); no definite D call. Trimming stripped 1 base from V and 0 bases from J, with 19 bases between. The germline gives CDR1 LGHDT, CDR2 YNNKEL (reference sequence). This CDR3 region has 19 residues. The CDR3 sequence is CASSQVPVQYLTSGNTIYF. For the CDR3, the DNA is TGTGCCAGCAGCCAAGTTCCGGTACAGTATCTTACCTCTGGAAACACCATATATTTT.

This chain joins TRBV2 and TRBJ2-2, with 8 bases matching TRBD2. The CDR3 loop spans 14 amino acids. Germline loops: CDR1 SNHLY, CDR2 FYNNEI. J was trimmed by 6 bases and V by 8 bases; bases with no gene match: 8. CDR3 bases: TGTGCCAGCCACAAGGCGGGGGGATCCGGGGAGCTGTTTTTT. Its translation is CASHKAGGSGELFF.

The chain uses TRBV7-2 and TRBJ2-1; 10 bases map to TRBD1. The CDR3 has 15 amino acids. In germline, CDR1 is SGHTA, CDR2 FQGNSA. The V gene end was trimmed by 1 base and the J gene end by 6 bases; junction bases not matched to a gene: 3. The CDR3 coding sequence is TGTGCCAGCAGCTTAGTAGACAGGGGGCTCAATGAGCAGTTCTTC. Protein sequence: CASSLVDRGLNEQFF. The variable domain in full, with the rest retrieved from reference TRBV7-2 and TRBJ2-1, is GAGVSQSPSNKVTEKGKDVELRCDPISGHTALYWYRQSLGQGLEFLIYFQGNSAPDKSGLPSDRFSAERTGGSVSTLTIQRTQQEDSAVYLCASSLVDRGLNEQFFGPGTRLTVL.

This chain uses TRBV28 with TRBJ1-2, with 7 nucleotides matching TRBD1. Unmatched junction bases numbered 20, after V lost 5 bases and J lost 5 bases. The CDR3 consists of 18 residues. Germline V lookup: CDR1 MDHEN, CDR2 SYDVKM. The CDR3 sequence: CASSPPGTVPLGKYGYTF. The CDR3 DNA reads as TGTGCCAGCAGTCCCCCAGGGACAGTTCCTTTGGGCAAATATGGCTACACCTTC.

This chain uses TRBV27 with TRBJ2-5; 10 nucleotides line up with TRBD1. Germline trimming cut 6 bases from V and 4 bases from J; bases unmatched to any gene: 17. Germline V gives CDR1 MNHEY, CDR2 SMNVEV (reference sequence). CDR3 length: 18 amino acids. Here the CDR3 reads CASSPRPPTGGVGETQYF. In nucleotides, the CDR3 is TGTGCCAGCAGCCCCCGCCCCCCGACAGGGGGCGTTGGAGAGACCCAGTACTTC.

V and J are TRBV7-2 and TRBJ2-3, with 7 bases fitting TRBD2. CDR3 length: 16 residues. J gave up 5 bases and V 5 bases, and 13 bases lay outside the gene matches. Looked up from germline, CDR1 is SGHTA and CDR2 is FQGNSA. CDR3 sequence reads: CASSVQAGLPIDTQYF. In DNA form, the CDR3 reads TGTGCCAGCAGCGTCCAGGCGGGACTACCAATAGATACGCAGTATTTT. The full variable domain, in which reference TRBV7-2 and TRBJ2-3 provide the parts outside the CDR3, is GAGVSQSPSNKVTEKGKDVELRCDPISGHTALYWYRQSLGQGLEFLIYFQGNSAPDKSGLPSDRFSAERTGGSVSTLTIQRTQQEDSAVYLCASSVQAGLPIDTQYFGPGTRLTVL.

The DNA of the CDR3 is TGCAGCGTTTCCGGGACTAGCGGGGGGAAGGATGAGCAGTTCTTC. Encoded protein: CSVSGTSGGKDEQFF. The gene calls are TRBV29-1 and TRBJ2-1; TRBD2 aligns across 15 bases. Trimming removed 5 bases from V and 8 bases from J; junction bases left unmatched: 7. Germline assignment: CDR1 SQVTM and CDR2 ANQGSEA. This CDR3 comprises 15 residues.

This clone showed up just a few times. CDR3 in amino acids: CASSLATLAGGKQFF. The DNA for the CDR3 is TGTGCCAGCAGCTTAGCGACCCTAGCGGGGGGGAAGCAGTTCTTC. This sequence joins TRBV7-2 and TRBJ2-1; 12 positions match TRBD2. V was pared by 0 bases and J by 11 bases, with 5 bases of the junction left unmatched. The CDR3 contains 15 residues. Per germline, CDR1 SGHTA and CDR2 FQGNSA.

The rearrangement uses TRBV5-1 and TRBJ1-1, with 7 bases lining up with TRBD1. Germline values: CDR1 SGHRS, CDR2 YFSETQ. V lost 3 bases and J lost 1; bases outside the gene matches: 6. The CDR3 runs 15 residues. The CDR3 loop reads CASSSATGSNTEAFF. In nucleotides, the CDR3 is TGCGCCAGCAGCTCGGCGACAGGGTCGAACACTGAAGCTTTCTTT.

CDR3 residues: CASSLTSSYNEQFF. The CDR3 bases are TGTGCCAGCAGCTTGACTAGCTCCTACAATGAGCAGTTCTTC. V and J are TRBV6-5 and TRBJ2-1; maybe TRBD2 (6 bases). The germline V gene encodes CDR1 MNHEY and CDR2 SVGAGI. The CDR3 contains 14 residues. The V and J ends lost 6 bases and 0 bases respectively, with 9 bases between them.

This chain uses TRBV4-1 with TRBJ1-2; 11 bases agree with TRBD1. CDR1 is MGHRA and CDR2 is YSYEKL in the germline V gene. The CDR3 covers 15 residues. With V trimmed by 5 bases and J by 2 bases, 4 bases remained unmatched. CDR3 DNA: TGCGCCAGCAGCGATCGGGACAGGGGGAACTATGGCTACACCTTC. Protein: CASSDRDRGNYGYTF.

CDR3 in DNA: TGTGCCAGCAGCTTCGAGGGGACAGAAAACACCGGGGAGCTGTTTTTT. This sequence encodes CASSFEGTENTGELFF. The chain couples TRBV13 to TRBJ2-2; 7 positions agree with TRBD1. The CDR3 totals 16 residues. After removal of 3 bases from V and 2 bases from J, the junction contained 6 bases not matched to a gene. In germline, CDR1 is PRHDT, CDR2 FYEKMQ (reference sequence).

This clone appeared once. This chain uses TRBV7-2 with TRBJ1-1; 7 bases line up with TRBD1. The J segment lost 5 bases and the V segment lost 2 bases, leaving 8 bases of the junction unmatched. Per germline, CDR1 SGHTA and CDR2 FQGNSA. The CDR3 totals 15 residues. The CDR3 DNA reads as TGTGCCAGCAGCTTATCACCAGGGGGGAAAACTGAAGCTTTCTTT. Translating gives CASSLSPGGKTEAFF.

Only one count was recorded for this clone. V is TRBV2 and J is TRBJ2-5, with a weak D call TRBD1 (5 bases). From germline, CDR1 is SNHLY and CDR2 FYNNEI. This CDR3 has 16 amino acids. Between the trimmed V and J ends, which lost 1 base and 0 bases, there was a span of 12 bases. DNA for the CDR3: TGTGCCAGCAGTGAAGGGACAAGGAAGTACCAAGAGACCCAGTACTTC. It is translated as CASSEGTRKYQETQYF.

The chain carries TRBV19 and TRBJ2-3; the D gene is possibly TRBD1 (6 bases). Per germline, CDR1 LNHDA and CDR2 SQIVND (reference sequence). V was trimmed by 8 bases and J by 0 bases, leaving 12 bases between them. The CDR3 extends over 14 amino acids. CDR3 protein: CASSNRASTDTQYF. The DNA of the CDR3 is TGTGCCAGTTCAAACAGGGCTAGCACAGATACGCAGTATTTT.

The chain uses TRBV2 and TRBJ1-4; possible D gene TRBD1, 5 bases. This CDR3 is built from 17 residues. In germline, CDR1 is SNHLY, CDR2 FYNNEI. The ends were cut back, 1 base at V and 3 bases at J, with 15 bases in the middle. CDR3 DNA: TGTGCCAGCAGTGAAGAGCAGGGTCTTAGTCCTAATGAAAAACTGTTTTTT. Protein product: CASSEEQGLSPNEKLFF.

The chain uses TRBV7-3 and TRBJ2-3; D gene uncertain. There are 14 residues in the CDR3. The germline gives CDR1 SGHTA, CDR2 FQGTGA. V was cut by 1 base and J by 0 bases, with 5 bases left in between. In nucleotides, the CDR3 is TGTGCCAGCAGCTTAAATCCGAGCACAGATACGCAGTATTTT. Translation: CASSLNPSTDTQYF.